This T cell receptor (beta chain) was sequenced in a study of blood T cell repertoires in COVID-19. On the study more broadly: Sites in the United States, Italy and Spain provided acute and convalescent COVID-19 samples. Nucleic acid was either cDNA or gDNA, and it came from T cells, B-cell-depleted T cells, or PBMCs.

The ends lost 5 bases at V and 3 bases at J; junction bases unmatched: 8. Looked up from germline, CDR1 is MNHNY and CDR2 is SVGAGI (reference sequence). The CDR3 contains 16 residues. In the authors' workflow: Cell counts per sample came from amplifying reference gene primers. TCRdb's copy holds only in-frame clones and misses some; the assay was immunoSEQ multiplex PCR. The V and J calls and clone size were taken over from that table, and D and trimming were inferred from the DNA. The sample has about 110,000 clones, 70% to 90% seen once. Sequenced: peripheral blood. The TCR comes from a woman aged 55-70 years with acute or convalescent COVID-19. The rearrangement joins TRBV6-6 to TRBJ2-7; 12 bases align to TRBD1. The CDR3 nucleotides are TGTGCCAGCAGTGCCCGGGACAGGGGGCGCATCTACGAGCAGTACTTC. Translated: CASSARDRGRIYEQYF.